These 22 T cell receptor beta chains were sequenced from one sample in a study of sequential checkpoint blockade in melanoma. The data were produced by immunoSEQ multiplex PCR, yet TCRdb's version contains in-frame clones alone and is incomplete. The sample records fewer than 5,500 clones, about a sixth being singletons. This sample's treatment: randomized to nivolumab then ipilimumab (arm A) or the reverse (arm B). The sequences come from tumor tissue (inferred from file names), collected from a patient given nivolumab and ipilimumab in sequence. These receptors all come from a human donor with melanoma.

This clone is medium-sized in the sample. DNA of the CDR3: TGTGCCAGCAGGAGGGACAGGGCGAACACTGAAGCTTTCTTT. It translates to CASRRDRANTEAFF. The V gene is TRBV6-8, the J gene TRBJ1-1, with 9 bases aligning to TRBD1. Germline trimming cut 6 bases from V and 1 base from J; bases unmatched to any gene: 3. Germline V CDR1 and CDR2: MNHGY, SAAAGT. This CDR3 spans 14 amino acids.

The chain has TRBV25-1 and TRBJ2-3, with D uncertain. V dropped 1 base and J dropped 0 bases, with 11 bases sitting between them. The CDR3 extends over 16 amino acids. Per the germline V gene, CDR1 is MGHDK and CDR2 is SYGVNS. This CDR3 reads CASSELDVGSTDTQYF. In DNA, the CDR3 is TGTGCCAGCAGTGAATTGGACGTCGGGAGCACAGATACGCAGTATTTT.

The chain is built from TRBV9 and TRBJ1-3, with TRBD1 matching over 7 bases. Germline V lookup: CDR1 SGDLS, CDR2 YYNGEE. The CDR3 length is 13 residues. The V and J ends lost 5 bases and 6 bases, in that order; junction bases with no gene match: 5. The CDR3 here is CASSGGQINTIYF. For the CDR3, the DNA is TGTGCCAGCAGTGGGGGACAGATAAACACCATATATTTT.

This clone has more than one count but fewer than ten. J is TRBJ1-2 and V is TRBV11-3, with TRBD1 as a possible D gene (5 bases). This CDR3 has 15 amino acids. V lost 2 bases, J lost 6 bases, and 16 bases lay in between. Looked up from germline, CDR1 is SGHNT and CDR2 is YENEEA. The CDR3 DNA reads TGTGCCAGCAGCTTACCAGGAGGGGCAGCGGATGGCTACACCTTC. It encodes CASSLPGGAADGYTF. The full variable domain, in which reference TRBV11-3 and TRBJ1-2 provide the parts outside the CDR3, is EAGVVQSPRYKIIEKKQPVAFWCNPISGHNTLYWYLQNLGQGPELLIRYENEEAVDDSQLPKDRFSAERLKGVDSTLKIQPAELGDSAVYLCASSLPGGAADGYTFGSGTRLTVV.

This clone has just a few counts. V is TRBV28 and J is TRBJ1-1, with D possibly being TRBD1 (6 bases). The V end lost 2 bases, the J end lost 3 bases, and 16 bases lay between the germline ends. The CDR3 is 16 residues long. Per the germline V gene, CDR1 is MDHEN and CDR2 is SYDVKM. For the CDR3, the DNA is TGTGCCAGCAGTTTAGTGGGGGGCGCTTCGGACACTGAAGCTTTCTTT. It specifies CASSLVGGASDTEAFF.

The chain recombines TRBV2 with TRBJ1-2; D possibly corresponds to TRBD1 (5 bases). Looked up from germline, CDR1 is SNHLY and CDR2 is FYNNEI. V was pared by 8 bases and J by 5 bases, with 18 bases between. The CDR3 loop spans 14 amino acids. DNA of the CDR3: TGTGCCAGCTTCCGGGGCGGACCGTTATATGGCTACACCTTC. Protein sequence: CASFRGGPLYGYTF.

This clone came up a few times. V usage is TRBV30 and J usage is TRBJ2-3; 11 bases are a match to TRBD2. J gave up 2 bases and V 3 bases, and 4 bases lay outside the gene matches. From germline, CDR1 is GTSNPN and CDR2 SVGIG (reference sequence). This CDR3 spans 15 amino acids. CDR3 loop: CAWSPSGGLTDTQYF. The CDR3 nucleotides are TGTGCCTGGAGCCCTAGCGGGGGGCTCACAGATACGCAGTATTTT.

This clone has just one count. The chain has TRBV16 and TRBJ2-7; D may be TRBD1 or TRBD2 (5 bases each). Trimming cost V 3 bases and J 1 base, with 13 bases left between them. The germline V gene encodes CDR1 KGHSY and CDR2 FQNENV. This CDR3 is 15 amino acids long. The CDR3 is CASSQPRDRSYEQYF. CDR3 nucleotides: TGTGCCAGCAGCCAGCCCAGGGACCGATCCTACGAGCAGTACTTC.

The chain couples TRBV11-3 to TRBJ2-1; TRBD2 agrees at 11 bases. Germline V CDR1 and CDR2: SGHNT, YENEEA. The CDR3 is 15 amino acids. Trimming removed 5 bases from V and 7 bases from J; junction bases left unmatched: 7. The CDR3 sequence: CASSLIAGGPNEQFF. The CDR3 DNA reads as TGTGCCAGCAGCCTCATAGCGGGGGGGCCGAATGAGCAGTTCTTC.

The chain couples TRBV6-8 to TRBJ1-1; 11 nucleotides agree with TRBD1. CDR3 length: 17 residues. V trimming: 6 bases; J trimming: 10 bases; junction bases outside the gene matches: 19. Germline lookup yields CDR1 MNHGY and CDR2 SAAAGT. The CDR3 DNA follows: TGTGCCAGCAGACCGGACAGGGGGCGTATTATAGGAATTGGAGCTTTCTTT. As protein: CASRPDRGRIIGIGAFF.

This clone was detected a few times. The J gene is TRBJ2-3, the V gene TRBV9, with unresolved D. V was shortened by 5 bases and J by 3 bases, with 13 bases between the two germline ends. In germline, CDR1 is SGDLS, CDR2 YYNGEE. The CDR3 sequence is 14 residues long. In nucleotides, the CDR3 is TGTGCCAGCAGTCAATGGGGTTTAACAGATACGCAGTATTTT. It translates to CASSQWGLTDTQYF.

The CDR3 region has the DNA TGTGCCAGCAGCTTACGGCAGATCGATGAGCAGTTCTTC. The encoded protein is CASSLRQIDEQFF. This chain connects TRBV5-8 to TRBJ2-1; D call uncertain. Germline loops: CDR1 SGHTS, CDR2 YDEGEE. The length of the CDR3 is 13 residues. Trimming removed 2 bases from V and 8 bases from J, with 11 bases in between.

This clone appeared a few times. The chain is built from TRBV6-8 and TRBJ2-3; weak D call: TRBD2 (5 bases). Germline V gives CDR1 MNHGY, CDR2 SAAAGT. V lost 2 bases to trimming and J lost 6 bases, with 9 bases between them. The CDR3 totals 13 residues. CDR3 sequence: CASSYRGWDTQYF. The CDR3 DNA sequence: TGTGCCAGCAGTTACCGGGGTTGGGATACGCAGTATTTT.

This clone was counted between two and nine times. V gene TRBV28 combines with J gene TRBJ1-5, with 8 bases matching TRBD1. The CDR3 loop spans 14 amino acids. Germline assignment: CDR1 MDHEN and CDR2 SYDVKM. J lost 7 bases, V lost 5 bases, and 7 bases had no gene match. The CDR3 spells CASSRQGRRQPQHF. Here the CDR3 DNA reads TGTGCCAGCAGTCGACAGGGGCGAAGACAGCCCCAGCATTTT.

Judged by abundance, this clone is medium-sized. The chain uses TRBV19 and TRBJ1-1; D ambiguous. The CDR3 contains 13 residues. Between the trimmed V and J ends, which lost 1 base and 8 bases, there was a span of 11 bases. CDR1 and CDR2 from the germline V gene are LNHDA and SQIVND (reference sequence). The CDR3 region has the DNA TGTGCCAGTAGTATAGGATCCCACCCCGAAGCTTTCTTT. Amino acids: CASSIGSHPEAFF.

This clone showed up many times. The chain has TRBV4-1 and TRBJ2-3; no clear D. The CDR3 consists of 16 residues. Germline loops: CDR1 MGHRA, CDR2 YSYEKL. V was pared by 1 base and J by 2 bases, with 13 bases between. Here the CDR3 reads CASSQVAISITDTQYF. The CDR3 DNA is TGCGCCAGCAGCCAAGTTGCTATTTCCATCACAGATACGCAGTATTTT.

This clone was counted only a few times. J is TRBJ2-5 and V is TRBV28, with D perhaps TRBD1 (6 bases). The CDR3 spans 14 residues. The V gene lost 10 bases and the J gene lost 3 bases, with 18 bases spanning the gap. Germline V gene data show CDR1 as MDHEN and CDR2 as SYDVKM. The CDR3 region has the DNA TGTGCCACCCGGCTACCAGGGGTGAAAGAGACCCAGTACTTC. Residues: CATRLPGVKETQYF.

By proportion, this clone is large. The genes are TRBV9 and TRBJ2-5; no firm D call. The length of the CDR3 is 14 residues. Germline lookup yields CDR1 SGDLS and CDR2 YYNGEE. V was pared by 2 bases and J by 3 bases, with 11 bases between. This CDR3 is CASSVGLGKETQYF. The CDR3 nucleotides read TGTGCCAGCAGCGTGGGCCTTGGGAAAGAGACCCAGTACTTC.

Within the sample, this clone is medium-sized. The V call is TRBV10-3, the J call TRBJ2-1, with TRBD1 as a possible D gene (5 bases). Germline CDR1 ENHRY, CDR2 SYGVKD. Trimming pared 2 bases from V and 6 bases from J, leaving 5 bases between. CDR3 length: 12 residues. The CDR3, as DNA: TGTGCCATCAGTGAGGGGGCCAATGAGCAGTTCTTC. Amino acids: CAISEGANEQFF.

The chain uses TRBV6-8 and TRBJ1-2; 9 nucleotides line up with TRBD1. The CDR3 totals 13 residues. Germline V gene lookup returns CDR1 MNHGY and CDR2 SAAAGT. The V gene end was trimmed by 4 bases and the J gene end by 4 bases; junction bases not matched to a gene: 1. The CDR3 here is CASSSGQGYGYTF. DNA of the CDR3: TGTGCCAGCAGTTCGGGACAGGGCTATGGCTACACCTTC.

The CDR3: CASSIYGGFNTEAFF. CDR3 nucleotide sequence: TGTGCCAGTAGTATCTATGGGGGCTTTAACACTGAAGCTTTCTTT. The genes are TRBV19 and TRBJ1-1, with D perhaps TRBD1 (6 bases). The CDR3 length is 15 residues. Per germline, CDR1 LNHDA and CDR2 SQIVND (reference sequence). Trimming pared 3 bases from V and 2 bases from J, leaving 13 bases between.

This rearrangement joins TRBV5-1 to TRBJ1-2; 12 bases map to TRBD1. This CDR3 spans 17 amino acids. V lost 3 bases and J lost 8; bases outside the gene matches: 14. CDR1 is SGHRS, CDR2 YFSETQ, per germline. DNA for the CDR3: TGCGCCAGCAGCTCGTGGGGACAGGGGGCTCTGAAAAAGGGCTACACCTTC. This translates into CASSSWGQGALKKGYTF.